This T cell receptor (beta chain) was observed in a study of human T cells and chemical hapten exposure. Study-level background: Weekly administration of diphenylcyclopropenone to the scalp of patients continued throughout the roughly 22-week study. DPC 0.01% went on the upper back by patch test, with reading at 6 days.

Per germline, CDR1 DFQATT and CDR2 SNEGSKA (reference sequence). The CDR3 loop spans 14 amino acids. The trim removed 4 bases at V and 2 bases at J, leaving 4 bases unmatched. As to time point: patch test 2, 6 weeks after DPC sensitization. Treatment indicated: therapeutic diphenylcyclopropenone sensitization with weekly scalp DPC. Sample donors consisted of patients with alopecia, aged 18 to 70 years, who were suitable for DPC. Per the original data handling: Samples had a median of about 95,000 TCRs, ranging about 20,000 to 750,000. TCRdb reprocessed the RACE reads via MiXCR and lists one record per CDR3 protein. The V and J calls follow TCRdb's processing rather than the paper's. The sample carries more than 75,000 distinct CDR3 sequences, 10% recorded once. This clonotype was recorded many times.

The sample consisted of whole blood, taken in connection with sensitization to the hapten diphenylcyclopropenone (DPC). The sequence came from a woman in her 30s with alopecia areata. Some clones in this sample may be carry-over from other donors' samples. This rearrangement joins TRBV20-1 to TRBJ2-5, with 10 bases identical to TRBD1. The CDR3 DNA sequence: TGCAGTGCTATGACAGGGGGCATGCAAGAGACCCAGTACTTC. This sequence encodes CSAMTGGMQETQYF.